The TCR beta chain under discussion was sequenced for a study of T-cell reconstitution after alpha-beta-depleted transplantation in children. Preparing the TCRbeta library involved the use of unique molecular identifiers. TCRdb used MiXCR to reprocess the PCR reads, holding one entry per CDR3 protein. The profile shows about 460,000 distinct CDR3 sequences, roughly a tenth of them singletons. This clonotype was counted at least ten times. Its antigen is not identified. The study, taken as a whole, reports: Diversity and T-cell counts at one year after transplant derived mostly from new T cells. Expanded graft clones, several hundred of them, were reportedly the source of alpha-beta T cells about two months after transplant.

V shed 0 bases and J shed 0 bases, with 7 bases lying between them. CDR3 length: 15 amino acids. The germline V gene has CDR1 SGHRS and CDR2 YFSETQ. This specimen consisted of PBMCs, obtained before TCRalphabeta/CD19-depleted stem cell transplant. This chain uses TRBV5-1 with TRBJ2-4, with D possibly being TRBD1 (5 bases). This TCR was recovered from a child younger than 10 with inherited bone marrow failure, due to receive a stem cell transplant. CDR3 coding DNA: TGCGCCAGCAGCTTGGCCACAGGAGCCAAAAACATTCAGTACTTC. The encoded protein is CASSLATGAKNIQYF. The whole variable domain, filled in from reference TRBV5-1 and TRBJ2-4, reads KAGVTQTPRYLIKTRGQQVTLSCSPISGHRSVSWYQQTPGQGLQFLFEYFSETQRNKGNFPGRFSGRQFSNSRSEMNVSTLELGDSALYLCASSLATGAKNIQYFGAGTRLSVL.